This entry concerns a single T cell receptor beta chain. Under the authors' procedure: From reference gene primer amplification, estimates of nucleated cell counts were derived. The table came from immunoSEQ multiplex PCR; TCRdb's copy has only in-frame clones and leaves some out. That table supplies the V and J calls and clone size; D and trimming were determined from the DNA. The data hold approximately 210,000 clones, with 80% to 85% observed a single time. The data stem from a study of blood T cell repertoires in COVID-19. The wider study: The United States, Italy and Spain supplied acute and convalescent COVID-19 samples. PBMCs, B-cell-depleted T cells, or T cells provided the cDNA or gDNA that made up the material.

V lost 1 base to trimming and J lost 5 bases; unmatched junction nucleotides: 7. The CDR3 covers 15 residues. The germline CDR1 and CDR2 sequences are KGHSH and LQKENI. The sample taken for sequencing was peripheral blood. This sequence was found in a man younger than 40 with active or convalescent COVID-19. The chain couples TRBV18 to TRBJ2-5; TRBD2 matches 7 bases. CDR3 residues: CASSPRKREGETQYF. The CDR3 bases are TGTGCCAGCTCACCACGGAAGCGGGAAGGTGAGACCCAGTACTTC.